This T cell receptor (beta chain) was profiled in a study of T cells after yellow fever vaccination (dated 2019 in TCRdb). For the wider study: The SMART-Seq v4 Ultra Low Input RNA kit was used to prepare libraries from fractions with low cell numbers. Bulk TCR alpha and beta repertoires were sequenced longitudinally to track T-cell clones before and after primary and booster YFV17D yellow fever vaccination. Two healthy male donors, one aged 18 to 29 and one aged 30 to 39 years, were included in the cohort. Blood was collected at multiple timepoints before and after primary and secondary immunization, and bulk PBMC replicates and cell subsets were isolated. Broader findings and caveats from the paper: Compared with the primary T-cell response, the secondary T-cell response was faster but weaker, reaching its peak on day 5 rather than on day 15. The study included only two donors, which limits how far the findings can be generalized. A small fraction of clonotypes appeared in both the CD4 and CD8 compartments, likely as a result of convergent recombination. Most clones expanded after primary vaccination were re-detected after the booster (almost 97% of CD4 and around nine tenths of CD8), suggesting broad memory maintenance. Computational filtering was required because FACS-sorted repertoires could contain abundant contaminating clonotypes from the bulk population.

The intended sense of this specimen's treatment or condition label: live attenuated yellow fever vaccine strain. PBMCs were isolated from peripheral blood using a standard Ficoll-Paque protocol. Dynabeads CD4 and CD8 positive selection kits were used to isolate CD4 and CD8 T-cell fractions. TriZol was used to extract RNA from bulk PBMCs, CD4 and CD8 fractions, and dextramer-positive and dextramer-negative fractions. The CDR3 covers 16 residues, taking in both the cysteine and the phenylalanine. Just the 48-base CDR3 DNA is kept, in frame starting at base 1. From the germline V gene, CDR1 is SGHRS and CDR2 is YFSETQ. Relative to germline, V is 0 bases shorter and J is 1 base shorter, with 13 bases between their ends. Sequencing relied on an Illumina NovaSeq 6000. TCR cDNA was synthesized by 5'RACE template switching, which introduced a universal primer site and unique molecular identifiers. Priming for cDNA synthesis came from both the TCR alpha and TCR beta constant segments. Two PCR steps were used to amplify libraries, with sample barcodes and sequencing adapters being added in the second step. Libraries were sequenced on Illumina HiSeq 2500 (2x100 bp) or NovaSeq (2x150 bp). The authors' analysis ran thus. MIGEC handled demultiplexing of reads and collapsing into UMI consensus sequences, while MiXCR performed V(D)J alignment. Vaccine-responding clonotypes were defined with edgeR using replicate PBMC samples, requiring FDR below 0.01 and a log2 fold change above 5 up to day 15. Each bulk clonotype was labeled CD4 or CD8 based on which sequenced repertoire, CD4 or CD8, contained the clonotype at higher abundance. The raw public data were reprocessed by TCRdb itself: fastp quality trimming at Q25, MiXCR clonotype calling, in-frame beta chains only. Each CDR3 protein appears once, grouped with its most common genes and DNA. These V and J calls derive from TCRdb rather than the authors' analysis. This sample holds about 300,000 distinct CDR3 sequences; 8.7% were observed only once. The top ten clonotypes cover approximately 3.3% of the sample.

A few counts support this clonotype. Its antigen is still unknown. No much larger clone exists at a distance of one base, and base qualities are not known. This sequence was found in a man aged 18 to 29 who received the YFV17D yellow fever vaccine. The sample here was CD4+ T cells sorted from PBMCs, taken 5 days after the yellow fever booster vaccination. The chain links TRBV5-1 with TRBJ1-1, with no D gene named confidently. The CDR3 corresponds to CASSLVSGRQNTEAFF. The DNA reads TGCGCCAGCAGCTTGGTGTCGGGCAGACAGAACACTGAAGCTTTCTTT.